These T cell receptor beta chains were read from a single sample in a study of CD8+CD57+ T cells in acquired aplastic anemia. TCRdb independently ran MiXCR on the reads; one entry per CDR3 protein. The table shows 450,000 to 600,000 distinct CDR3 sequences, with around 30% occurring only once. Sequencing used sorted CD4+, CD8+, or CD8+CD57+ T cells (not recorded which) from PBMCs. The receptors stem from a human donor with aplastic anemia. The CDR3 runs from the conserved cysteine through the conserved F or W. A D gene is named only where the DNA matches it firmly. Rows give clone size only sometimes, using once, few, many, or a class for an expanded clone.

CDR3aa: CASSQDYGASRAEQYF
CDR3nt: TGTGCCAGCAGCCAAGATTACGGCGCATCCCGAGCGGAGCAGTACTTC
abundance: few
j_gene: TRBJ2-7
d_gene: .
v_gene: TRBV3-1

CDR3aa: CSARDGYNEKLFF
CDR3nt: TGCAGTGCCCGGGACGGTTATAATGAAAAACTGTTTTTT
abundance: few
j_gene: TRBJ1-4
d_gene: .
v_gene: TRBV20-1

CDR3aa: CASSLGTLGQPQHF
CDR3nt: TGTGCCAGCAGTTTAGGCACATTGGGACAGCCCCAGCATTTT
abundance: .
j_gene: TRBJ1-5
d_gene: .
v_gene: TRBV12-3/TRBV12-4

CDR3aa: CASSALRLAGFANTGELFF
CDR3nt: TGTGCCAGCAGTGCGCTTCGACTAGCAGGGTTCGCGAACACCGGGGAGCTGTTTTTT
abundance: .
j_gene: TRBJ2-2
d_gene: TRBD2
v_gene: TRBV2

CDR3aa: CASSLAYSGGDEQYF
CDR3nt: TGCGCCAGCAGCTTGGCGTATAGCGGGGGCGACGAGCAGTACTTC
abundance: many
j_gene: TRBJ2-7
d_gene: TRBD2
v_gene: TRBV5-1

CDR3aa: CASSEDVAGRTQYF
CDR3nt: TGTGCCAGCAGTGAAGATGTAGCGGGGCGGACCCAGTACTTC
abundance: many
j_gene: TRBJ2-5
d_gene: TRBD2
v_gene: TRBV2

CDR3aa: CATSDKRTGSYEQYF
CDR3nt: TGTGCCACCAGTGACAAACGGACAGGGAGTTACGAGCAGTACTTC
abundance: few
j_gene: TRBJ2-7
d_gene: TRBD1
v_gene: TRBV24-1

CDR3aa: CASSIGLGGWTEAFF
CDR3nt: TGTGCCAGTAGTATCGGGTTGGGGGGTTGGACTGAAGCTTTCTTT
abundance: many
j_gene: TRBJ1-1
d_gene: .
v_gene: TRBV19

CDR3aa: CARGTGELFF
CDR3nt: TGTGCCAGAGGGACAGGGGAGCTGTTTTTT
abundance: .
j_gene: TRBJ2-2
d_gene: .
v_gene: TRBV2

CDR3aa: CASSPDPVFYGYTF
CDR3nt: TGTGCCAGCAGCCCAGATCCAGTATTCTATGGCTACACCTTC
abundance: .
j_gene: TRBJ1-2
d_gene: .
v_gene: TRBV11-2

CDR3aa: CASRSGLTESKNIQYF
CDR3nt: TGTGCCAGCAGGTCAGGACTAACGGAATCCAAAAACATTCAGTACTTC
abundance: .
j_gene: TRBJ2-4
d_gene: .
v_gene: TRBV2

CDR3aa: CASSKGAPGNTIYF
CDR3nt: TGCGCCAGCAGCAAGGGGGCGCCTGGAAACACCATATATTTT
abundance: few
j_gene: TRBJ1-3
d_gene: TRBD1
v_gene: TRBV5-1

CDR3aa: CASSAGTAGGNTIYF
CDR3nt: TGCGCCAGCAGCGCCGGGACAGCGGGCGGAAACACCATATATTTT
abundance: .
j_gene: TRBJ1-3
d_gene: TRBD1
v_gene: TRBV10-2

CDR3aa: CASSLVGGRSPLHF
CDR3nt: TGTGCCAGTAGCCTAGTGGGGGGGCGGTCACCCCTCCACTTT
abundance: many
j_gene: TRBJ1-6
d_gene: .
v_gene: TRBV19